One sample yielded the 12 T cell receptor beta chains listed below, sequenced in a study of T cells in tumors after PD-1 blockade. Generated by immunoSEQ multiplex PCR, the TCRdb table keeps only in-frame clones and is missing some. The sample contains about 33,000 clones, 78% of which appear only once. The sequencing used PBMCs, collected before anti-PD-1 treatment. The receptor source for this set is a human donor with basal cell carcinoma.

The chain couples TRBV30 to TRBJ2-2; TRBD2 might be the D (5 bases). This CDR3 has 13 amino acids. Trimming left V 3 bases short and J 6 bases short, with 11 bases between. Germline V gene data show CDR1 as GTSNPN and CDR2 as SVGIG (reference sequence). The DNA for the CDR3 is TGTGCCTGGAGCTGGTCGAGGGCCGGGGAGCTGTTTTTT. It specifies CAWSWSRAGELFF.

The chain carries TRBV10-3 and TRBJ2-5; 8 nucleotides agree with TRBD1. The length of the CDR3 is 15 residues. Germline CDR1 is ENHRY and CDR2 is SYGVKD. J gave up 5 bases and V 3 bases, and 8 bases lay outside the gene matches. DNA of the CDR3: TGTGCCATCAGTGATCAGGGGGCGCGGCGGGAGACCCAGTACTTC. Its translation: CAISDQGARRETQYF.

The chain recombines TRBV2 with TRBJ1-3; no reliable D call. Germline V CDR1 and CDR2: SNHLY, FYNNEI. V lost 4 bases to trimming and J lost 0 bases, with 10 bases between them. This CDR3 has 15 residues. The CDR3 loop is CASSGLRSSGNTIYF. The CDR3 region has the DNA TGTGCCAGCAGTGGTTTGAGGTCCTCTGGAAACACCATATATTTT.

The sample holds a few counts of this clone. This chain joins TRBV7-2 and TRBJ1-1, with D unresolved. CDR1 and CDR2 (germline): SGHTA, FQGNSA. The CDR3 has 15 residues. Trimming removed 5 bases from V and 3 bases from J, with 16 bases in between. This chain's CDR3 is CASSPGPQGHTEAFF. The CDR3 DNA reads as TGTGCCAGCAGCCCCGGGCCTCAAGGGCACACTGAAGCTTTCTTT.

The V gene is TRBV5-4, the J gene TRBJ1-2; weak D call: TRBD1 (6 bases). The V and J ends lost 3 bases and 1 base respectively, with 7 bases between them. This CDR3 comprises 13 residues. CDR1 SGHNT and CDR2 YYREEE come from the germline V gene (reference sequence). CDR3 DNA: TGTGCCAGCAGCTGGGACAATAACTATGGCTACACCTTC. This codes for CASSWDNNYGYTF.

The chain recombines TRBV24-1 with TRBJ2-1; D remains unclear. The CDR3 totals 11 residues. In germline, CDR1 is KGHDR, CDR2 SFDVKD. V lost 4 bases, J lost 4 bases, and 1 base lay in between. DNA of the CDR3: TGTGCCACCAGTGAGTACAATGAGCAGTTCTTC. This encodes CATSEYNEQFF.

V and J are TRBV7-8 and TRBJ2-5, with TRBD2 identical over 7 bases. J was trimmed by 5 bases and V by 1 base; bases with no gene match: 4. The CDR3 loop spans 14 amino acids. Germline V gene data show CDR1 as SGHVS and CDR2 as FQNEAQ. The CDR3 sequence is CASSLDVGGETQYF. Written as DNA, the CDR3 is TGTGCCAGCAGCTTAGACGTCGGGGGGGAGACCCAGTACTTC.

Here the CDR3 DNA reads TGTGCCAGCAGCACAACCTATAATCAGCCCCAGCATTTT. It codes for CASSTTYNQPQHF. V usage is TRBV7-2 and J usage is TRBJ1-5; D unresolved. The germline CDR1 and CDR2 sequences are SGHTA and FQGNSA. Trimming shortened V by 5 bases and J by 4 bases, and 9 bases separated the two germline ends. The CDR3 has 13 residues.

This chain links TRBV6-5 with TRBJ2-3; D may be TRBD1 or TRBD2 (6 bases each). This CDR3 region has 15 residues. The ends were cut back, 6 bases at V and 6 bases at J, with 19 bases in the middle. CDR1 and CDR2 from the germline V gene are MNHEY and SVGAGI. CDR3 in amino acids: CASSPLGGRVDTQYF. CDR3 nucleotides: TGTGCCAGCAGCCCCCTGGGGGGCCGAGTGGATACGCAGTATTTT.

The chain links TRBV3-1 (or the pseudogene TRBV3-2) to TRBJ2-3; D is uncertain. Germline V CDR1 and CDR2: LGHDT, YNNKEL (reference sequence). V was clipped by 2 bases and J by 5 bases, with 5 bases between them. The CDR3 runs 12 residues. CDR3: CASSQFGDTQYF. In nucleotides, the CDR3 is TGTGCCAGCAGCCAATTCGGAGATACGCAGTATTTT.

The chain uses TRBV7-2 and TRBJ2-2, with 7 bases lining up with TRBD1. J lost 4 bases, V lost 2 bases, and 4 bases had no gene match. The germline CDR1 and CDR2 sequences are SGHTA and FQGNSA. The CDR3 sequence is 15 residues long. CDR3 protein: CASSLRQGFTGELFF. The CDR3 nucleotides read TGTGCCAGCAGCTTAAGACAGGGTTTCACCGGGGAGCTGTTTTTT.

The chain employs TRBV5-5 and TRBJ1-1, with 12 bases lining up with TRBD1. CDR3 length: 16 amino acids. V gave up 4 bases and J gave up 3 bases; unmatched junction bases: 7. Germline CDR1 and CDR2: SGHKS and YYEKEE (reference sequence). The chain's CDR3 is CASSPGTGGQDTEAFF. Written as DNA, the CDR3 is TGTGCCAGCAGCCCCGGGACAGGGGGCCAGGACACTGAAGCTTTCTTT.